Listed here are 19 T cell receptor beta chains from one sample, sequenced in a study of human T cells and chemical hapten exposure. Time point: healthy volunteer bleed at 2 weeks. Unfractionated whole blood yielded total RNA. TCRdb re-called the RACE reads through MiXCR, storing one row per CDR3 protein. Of 75,000 to 100,000 distinct CDR3 sequences detected, approximately 9% appear once; the ten largest clones hold about 3.1%. The sample taken for sequencing was whole blood. Receptor source: a female donor in good health. Some clones in this sample may be carry-over from other donors' samples.

The chain employs TRBV2 and TRBJ2-5; 16 bases map to TRBD2. Trimming cost V 4 bases and J 7 bases; bases outside gene matches: 9. The CDR3 loop spans 17 amino acids. Germline V CDR1 and CDR2: SNHLY, FYNNEI. As DNA, the CDR3 is TGTGCCAGCAGTGCTGGGACTAGCGGGAGGGCCACTATGACCCAGTACTTC. It codes for CASSAGTSGRATMTQYF.

CDR3 amino acids: CASSPAGGPYEQYF. The CDR3 DNA sequence: TGTGCCAGCAGCCCAGCGGGAGGGCCTTACGAGCAGTACTTC. The gene calls are TRBV3-1 and TRBJ2-7, with 10 bases matching TRBD2. V lost 4 bases, J lost 4 bases, and 4 bases stayed unmatched. Germline CDR1 is LGHDT and CDR2 is YNNKEL (reference sequence). The CDR3 loop spans 14 amino acids.

This clonotype was counted a few times. The chain joins TRBV15 to TRBJ2-1; the D gene could be TRBD1 or TRBD2 (5 bases each). Germline CDR1 LNHNV, CDR2 YYDKDF (reference sequence). CDR3 length: 16 amino acids. Between the trimmed V and J ends, which lost 3 bases and 4 bases, there was a span of 16 bases. CDR3 loop: CATSSALGRNYNEQFF. The CDR3 DNA follows: TGTGCCACCAGCAGTGCCCTGGGACGGAATTACAATGAGCAGTTCTTC. Variable domain in full (rest from reference TRBV15 and TRBJ2-1): DAMVIQNPRYQVTQFGKPVTLSCSQTLNHNVMYWYQQKSSQAPKLLFHYYDKDFNNEADTPDNFQSRRPNTSFCFLDIRSPGLGDTAMYLCATSSALGRNYNEQFFGPGTRLTVL.

This chain uses TRBV20-1 with TRBJ2-7, with 13 bases lining up with TRBD2. Unmatched junction bases numbered 5, after V lost 0 bases and J lost 6 bases. The CDR3 runs 15 residues. Germline assignment: CDR1 DFQATT and CDR2 SNEGSKA (reference sequence). CDR3: CSARDEGLAGREQYF. The CDR3 DNA sequence: TGCAGTGCTAGAGATGAGGGACTAGCGGGACGCGAGCAGTACTTC.

This chain uses TRBV20-1 with TRBJ1-1; unclear D gene. Trimming left V 6 bases short and J 5 bases short, with 10 bases between. There are 11 residues in the CDR3. From germline, CDR1 is DFQATT and CDR2 SNEGSKA (reference sequence). Here the CDR3 reads CSAGGSTEAFF. In DNA form, the CDR3 reads TGCAGTGCGGGCGGGAGTACTGAAGCTTTCTTT.

As for this clonotype: This could be a read error, since a much larger clone is one nucleotide away. This rearrangement joins TRBV6-1 to TRBJ1-2; a weak D match, TRBD1 (5 bases). Germline values: CDR1 MNHNS, CDR2 SASEGT. V was pared by 8 bases and J by 6 bases, with 10 bases between. The CDR3 consists of 11 residues. In DNA, the CDR3 is TGTGCCAGCTCGACAGCCAATGGCTACACCTTC. It translates to CASSTANGYTF.

The chain links TRBV6-6 to TRBJ2-7; tentatively, D is TRBD2 (5 bases). Per germline, CDR1 MNHNY and CDR2 SVGAGI (reference sequence). V dropped 8 bases and J dropped 3 bases, with 14 bases sitting between them. The CDR3 covers 13 residues. The CDR3 coding sequence is TGTGCCAGCGTGCGGGCAATCTACTACGAGCAGTACTTC. It yields the protein CASVRAIYYEQYF.

The CDR3 reads CASSYALAGGPTGELFF. The CDR3, as DNA: TGTGCCAGCAGTTACGCCCTAGCGGGAGGGCCCACCGGGGAGCTGTTTTTT. The rearrangement uses TRBV6-5 and TRBJ2-2; 12 bases are a match to TRBD2. The ends lost 2 bases at V and 4 bases at J; junction bases unmatched: 5. CDR3 length: 17 residues. The germline V gene encodes CDR1 MNHEY and CDR2 SVGAGI.

The J gene is TRBJ2-1, the V gene TRBV7-2, with 8 bases that match TRBD2. The germline V gene encodes CDR1 SGHTA and CDR2 FQGNSA. The CDR3 has 16 amino acids. The ends lost 7 bases at V and 0 bases at J; junction bases unmatched: 8. DNA for the CDR3: TGTGCCAGCACCATTTCGGGGACTAGCTCCTACAATGAGCAGTTCTTC. Translation: CASTISGTSSYNEQFF.

This clonotype was observed many times. One end of the junction varies from germline; a read error may be responsible. V is TRBV6-2 or TRBV6-3 and J is TRBJ2-3; D gene uncertain. CDR3 size: 12 residues. Looked up from germline, CDR1 is MNHEY and CDR2 is SVGEGT. DNA of the CDR3: TGTGCCAGCACTTACTTAGGCGATACGCAGTATTTT. Translating gives CASTYLGDTQYF.

This clonotype was detected ten times or more. This chain uses TRBV7-2 with TRBJ2-7, with 8 bases matching TRBD2. The germline V gene encodes CDR1 SGHTA and CDR2 FQGNSA. This CDR3 spans 14 amino acids. J gave up 7 bases and V 5 bases, and 10 bases lay outside the gene matches. The CDR3 DNA is TGTGCCAGCAGCCCCGTCTCCGGGAGGGGGGAGCAGTACTTC. Its translation: CASSPVSGRGEQYF.

The V gene is TRBV3-1, the J gene TRBJ2-5, with D perhaps matching TRBD2 (6 bases). V was cut by 4 bases and J by 7 bases, with 13 bases left in between. The CDR3 runs 13 residues. The germline V gene has CDR1 LGHDT and CDR2 YNNKEL (reference sequence). CDR3 loop: CASSPRGPGTQYF. CDR3 bases: TGTGCCAGCAGCCCGCGGGGCCCGGGGACCCAGTACTTC.

This clonotype was observed a few times. The chain has TRBV7-2 and TRBJ1-1, with D hard to call. Trimming stripped 2 bases from V and 1 base from J, with 5 bases between. Germline V gene lookup returns CDR1 SGHTA and CDR2 FQGNSA. The CDR3 extends over 13 amino acids. The chain's CDR3 is CASSLQRNTEAFF. CDR3 coding DNA: TGTGCCAGCAGCTTACAGAGGAACACTGAAGCTTTCTTT. The whole variable domain, filled in from reference TRBV7-2 and TRBJ1-1, reads GAGVSQSPSNKVTEKGKDVELRCDPISGHTALYWYRQSLGQGLEFLIYFQGNSAPDKSGLPSDRFSAERTGGSVSTLTIQRTQQEDSAVYLCASSLQRNTEAFFGQGTRLTVV.

Only a few counts were recorded for this clonotype. This chain connects TRBV18 to TRBJ1-1, with no clear D. The CDR3 runs to 12 residues. V was clipped by 5 bases and J by 3 bases, with 7 bases between them. The germline V gene encodes CDR1 KGHSH and CDR2 LQKENI. The CDR3 reads CASSNVDTEAFF. CDR3 nucleotides: TGTGCCAGCTCAAATGTGGACACTGAAGCTTTCTTT.

This clonotype was seen ten or more times. This chain joins TRBV20-1 and TRBJ2-1; 9 bases line up with TRBD2. CDR3 length equals 15 residues. After removal of 0 bases from V and 8 bases from J, the junction contained 8 bases not matched to a gene. In germline, CDR1 is DFQATT, CDR2 SNEGSKA (reference sequence). DNA of the CDR3: TGCAGTGCTAGAGAGGGGACTAGCCTTGGCTATGAGCAGTTCTTC. Translating gives CSAREGTSLGYEQFF.

The table lists this clonotype with a few counts. The gene calls are TRBV6-1 and TRBJ1-2, with TRBD1 identical over 7 bases. The length of the CDR3 is 13 residues. J lost 8 bases, V lost 6 bases, and 9 bases had no gene match. CDR1 is MNHNS, CDR2 SASEGT, per germline. CDR3 in DNA: TGTGCCAGCAGCCGCGACAGGGAAGGAGGCTACACCTTC. As protein: CASSRDREGGYTF.

The sample holds many counts of this clonotype. This chain joins TRBV12-3 or TRBV12-4 and TRBJ2-7; D perhaps matches TRBD2 (6 bases). V lost 3 bases and J lost 7, with 13 bases in between. The CDR3 has 13 residues. The CDR3 loop reads CASSFTERGEQYF. CDR3 coding DNA: TGTGCCAGCAGTTTTACGGAACGGGGGGAGCAGTACTTC.

This clonotype was counted a few times. The chain couples TRBV4-2 to TRBJ2-3; 13 nucleotides align to TRBD2. This CDR3 region has 16 residues. The V gene's germline CDR1 is LGHNA and CDR2 YNFKEQ. The V and J ends lost 0 bases and 6 bases, in that order; junction bases with no gene match: 3. The CDR3 sequence is CASSQDGLAGDDTQYF. The CDR3, as DNA: TGTGCCAGCAGCCAAGACGGACTAGCGGGAGATGATACGCAGTATTTT.

This chain joins TRBV7-8 and TRBJ2-3, with D unresolved. This CDR3 contains 15 residues. Germline V gives CDR1 SGHVS, CDR2 FQNEAQ. Between the trimmed V and J ends, which lost 1 base and 0 bases, there was a span of 8 bases. The CDR3 region is CASSLGPSSTDTQYF. In DNA, the CDR3 is TGTGCCAGCAGCTTAGGCCCCAGTAGCACAGATACGCAGTATTTT. Filled out from reference TRBV7-8 and TRBJ2-3, the complete variable domain reads GAGVSQSPRYKVAKRGQDVALRCDPISGHVSLFWYQQALGQGPEFLTYFQNEAQLDKSGLPSDRFFAERPEGSVSTLKIQRTQQEDSAVYLCASSLGPSSTDTQYFGPGTRLTVL.